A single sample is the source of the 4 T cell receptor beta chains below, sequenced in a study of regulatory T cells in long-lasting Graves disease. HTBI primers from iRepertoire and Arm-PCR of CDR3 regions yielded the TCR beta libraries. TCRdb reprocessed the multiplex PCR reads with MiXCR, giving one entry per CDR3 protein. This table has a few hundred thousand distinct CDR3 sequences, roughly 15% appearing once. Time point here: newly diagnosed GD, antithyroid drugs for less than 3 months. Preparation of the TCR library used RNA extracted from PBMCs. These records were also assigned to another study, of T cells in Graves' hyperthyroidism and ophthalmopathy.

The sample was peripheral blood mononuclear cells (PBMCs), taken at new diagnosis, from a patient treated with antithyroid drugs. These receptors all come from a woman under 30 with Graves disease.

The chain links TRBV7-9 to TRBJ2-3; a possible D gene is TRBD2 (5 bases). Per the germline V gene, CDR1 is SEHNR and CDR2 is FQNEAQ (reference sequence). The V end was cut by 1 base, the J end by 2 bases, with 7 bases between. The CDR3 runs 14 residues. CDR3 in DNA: TGTGCCAGCAGCTTAGAGCTAGCCACAGATACGCAGTATTTT. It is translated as CASSLELATDTQYF.

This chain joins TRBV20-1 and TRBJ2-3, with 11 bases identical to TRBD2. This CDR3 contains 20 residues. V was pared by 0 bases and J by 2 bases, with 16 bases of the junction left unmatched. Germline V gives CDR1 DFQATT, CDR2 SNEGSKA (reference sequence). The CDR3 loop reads CSARDHPLAGEEVNTDTQYF. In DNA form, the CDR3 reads TGCAGTGCTAGAGATCACCCACTAGCGGGAGAGGAGGTCAACACAGATACGCAGTATTTT.

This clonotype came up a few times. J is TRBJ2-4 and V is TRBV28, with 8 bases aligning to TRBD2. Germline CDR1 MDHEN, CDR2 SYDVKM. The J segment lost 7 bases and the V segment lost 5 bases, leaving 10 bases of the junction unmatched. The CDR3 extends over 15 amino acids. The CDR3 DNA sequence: TGTGCCAGCAGTCCAGCGGGGGCGACTGGGAACATTCAGTACTTC. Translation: CASSPAGATGNIQYF. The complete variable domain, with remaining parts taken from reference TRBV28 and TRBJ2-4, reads DVKVTQSSRYLVKRTGEKVFLECVQDMDHENMFWYRQDPGLGLRLIYFSYDVKMKEKGDIPEGYSVSREKKERFSLILESASTNQTSMYLCASSPAGATGNIQYFGAGTRLSVL.

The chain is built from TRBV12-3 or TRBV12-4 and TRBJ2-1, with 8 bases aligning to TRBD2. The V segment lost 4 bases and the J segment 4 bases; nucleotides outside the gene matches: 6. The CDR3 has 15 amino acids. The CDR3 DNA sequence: TGTGCCAGCAGTTCTAGCGGGCGGATTTACAATGAGCAGTTCTTC. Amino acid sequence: CASSSSGRIYNEQFF.